This T cell receptor (beta chain) appears in the sequencing data of a study of Graves' ophthalmopathy and Graves' hyperthyroidism. RNA transcripts yielded amplified TCR beta CDR3 regions. Following a first-round RT-PCR that used HTBI primers, a second-round multiplex PCR was carried out. TCRdb re-called the multiplex PCR reads with MiXCR, one entry per CDR3 protein. The data hold 40,000 to 50,000 distinct CDR3 sequences, with approximately 52% observed a single time. There are many counts of this clonotype. V gave up 1 base and J gave up 1 base, with 9 bases separating them. Germline loops: CDR1 SGDLS, CDR2 YYNGEE. The CDR3 covers 14 residues.

This chain uses TRBV9 with TRBJ2-7, with D unresolved. Sequenced material: peripheral blood. This clonotype originated in an adult man with Graves' ophthalmopathy. Here the CDR3 DNA reads TGTGCCAGCAGCGTATCAGCTGCATCCTACGAGCAGTACTTC. It translates to CASSVSAASYEQYF. Supplemented by reference TRBV9 and TRBJ2-7, the full variable domain reads DSGVTQTPKHLITATGQRVTLRCSPRSGDLSVYWYQQSLDQGLQFLIQYYNGEERAKGNILERFSAQQFPDLHSELNLSSLELGDSALYFCASSVSAASYEQYFGPGTRLTVT.